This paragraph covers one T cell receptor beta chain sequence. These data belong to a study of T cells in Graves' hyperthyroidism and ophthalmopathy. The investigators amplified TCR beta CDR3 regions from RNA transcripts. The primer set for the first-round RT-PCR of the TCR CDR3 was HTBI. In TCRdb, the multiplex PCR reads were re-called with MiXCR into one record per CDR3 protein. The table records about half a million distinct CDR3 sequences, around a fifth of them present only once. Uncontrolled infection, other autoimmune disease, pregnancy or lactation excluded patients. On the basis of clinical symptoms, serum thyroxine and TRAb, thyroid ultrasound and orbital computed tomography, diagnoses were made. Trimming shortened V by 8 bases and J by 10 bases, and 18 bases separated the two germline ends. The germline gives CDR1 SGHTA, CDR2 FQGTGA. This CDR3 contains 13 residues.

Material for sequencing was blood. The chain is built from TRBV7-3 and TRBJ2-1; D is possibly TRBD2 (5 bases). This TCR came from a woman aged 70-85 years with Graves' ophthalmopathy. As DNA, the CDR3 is TGTGCCAGCGGCTCTTCGTCTCCGGGAGAGCAGTTCTTC. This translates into CASGSSSPGEQFF.